A selection of T cell receptor beta chains follows, all from one sample in a study of blood T cells in healthy people across ages. TCRdb ran MiXCR on the 5' RACE reads and lists one entry per CDR3 protein. The sample lists over a million distinct CDR3 sequences; roughly 59% were seen once. The sample comprised blood. These TCRs come from a young man in good health. The CDR3 runs from the conserved cysteine through the conserved F or W. D genes are given only for firm matches. Size values are once, few and many counts, or a class for expanded clones, and some rows have none.

J gene | D gene | clone size | V gene | CDR3 length | CDR3 protein | CDR3 DNA
TRBJ2-5 | NA | NA | TRBV4-2 | 14 | CASSQAAVQETQYF | TGTGCCAGCAGCCAAGCAGCAGTACAAGAGACCCAGTACTTC
TRBJ2-3 | TRBD2 | NA | TRBV20-1 | 16 | CSAPLAGGRGTDMQYF | TGCAGTGCACCTTTGGCGGGGGGGCGTGGCACAGATATGCAGTATTTT
TRBJ2-2 | NA | once | TRBV3-1 | 16 | CASTRKEGTNTGELFF | TGTGCCAGCACCCGTAAAGAAGGGACCAACACCGGGGAGCTGTTTTTT
TRBJ2-7 | NA | NA | TRBV18 | 14 | CASSPAGPSYEQYF | TGTGCCAGCTCACCCGCCGGGCCTTCCTACGAGCAGTACTTC
TRBJ2-4 | NA | NA | TRBV6-2/TRBV6-3 | 12 | CASSYTSRVQYF | TGTGCCAGCAGTTACACCTCGAGGGTTCAGTACTTC
TRBJ2-1 | TRBD2 | NA | TRBV7-9 | 18 | CASSLAQVAGGIYNEQFF | TGTGCCAGCAGCTTAGCGCAGGTCGCGGGAGGGATCTACAATGAGCAGTTCTTC
TRBJ2-7 | NA | NA | TRBV6-5 | 13 | CASSYPSSYEQYF | TGTGCCAGCAGTTACCCCAGCTCCTACGAGCAGTACTTC
TRBJ2-7 | NA | NA | TRBV27 | 14 | CASRLLGGHYEQYF | TGTGCCAGCAGGTTATTAGGGGGTCACTACGAGCAGTACTTC
TRBJ2-4 | TRBD1 | NA | TRBV29-1 | 12 | CSVAQGEDIQYF | TGCAGCGTTGCACAGGGGGAGGACATTCAGTACTTC
TRBJ2-1 | NA | few | TRBV20-1 | 15 | CSARDNQPSYNEQFF | TGCAGTGCTAGAGATAACCAGCCCTCCTACAATGAGCAGTTCTTC
TRBJ2-5 | NA | NA | TRBV4-1 | 15 | CASSLLGGSKETQYF | TGCGCCAGCAGCCTCCTTGGGGGGAGTAAAGAGACCCAGTACTTC